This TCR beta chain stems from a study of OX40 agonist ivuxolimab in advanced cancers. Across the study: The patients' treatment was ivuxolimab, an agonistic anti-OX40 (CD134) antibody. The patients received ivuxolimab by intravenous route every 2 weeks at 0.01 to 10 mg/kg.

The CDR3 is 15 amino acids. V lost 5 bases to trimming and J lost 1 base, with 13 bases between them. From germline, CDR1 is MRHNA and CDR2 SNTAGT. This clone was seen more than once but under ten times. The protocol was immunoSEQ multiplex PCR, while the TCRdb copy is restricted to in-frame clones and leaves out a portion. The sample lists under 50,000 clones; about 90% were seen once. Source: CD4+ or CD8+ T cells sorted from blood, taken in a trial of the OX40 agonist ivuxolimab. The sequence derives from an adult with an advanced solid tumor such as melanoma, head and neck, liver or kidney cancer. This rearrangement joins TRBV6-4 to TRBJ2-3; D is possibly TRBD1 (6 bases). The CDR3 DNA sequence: TGTGCCAGCAGTACCCGACCAGGGGGCACAGATACGCAGTATTTT. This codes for CASSTRPGGTDTQYF.